The T cell receptor (beta chain) described here comes from a study of OX40 agonist ivuxolimab in advanced cancers. Using immunoSEQ multiplex PCR, the repertoire was profiled, and TCRdb retains in-frame clones only, with some absent. The sample contains approximately 79,000 clones, 85% to 90% of which appear only once. Germline V gene sequence: CDR1 MNHEY, CDR2 SVGAGI. V lost 6 bases, J lost 0 bases, and 4 bases stayed unmatched. The CDR3 is made up of 14 amino acids. The sequence was obtained from an adult with an advanced solid tumor such as melanoma, head and neck, liver or kidney cancer. The chain joins TRBV6-5 to TRBJ1-1; 7 nucleotides line up with TRBD1. The sequenced sample was CD4+ or CD8+ T cells sorted from blood, obtained in a trial of the OX40 agonist ivuxolimab. The CDR3 here is CASRPGGMNTEAFF. The CDR3 DNA sequence: TGTGCCAGCAGGCCAGGGGGGATGAACACTGAAGCTTTCTTT.